This T cell receptor beta chain was sequenced during a study of technical replicates of blood from a handful of donors. With 4 bases removed from V and 2 bases from J, the gap between germline ends came to 20 bases. The CDR3 has 17 amino acids. CDR1 KGHSH and CDR2 LQKENI come from the germline V gene. Only in-frame clones appear in the TCRdb table, and some are missing; sequencing was by immunoSEQ multiplex PCR. The sample includes tens of thousands of clones, around 94% of them seen just once. The chain couples TRBV18 to TRBJ2-5, with a possible D match to TRBD2 (5 bases). The clonotype originates from a human donor in good health. The sequenced material came from T cells isolated from PBMCs. In DNA, the CDR3 is TGTGCCAGCTCACGAGGAGGAGGCCTGGTAAGGCAAGAGACCCAGTACTTC. It yields the protein CASSRGGGLVRQETQYF.